The clone carrying this TCR beta chain came up a few times. Its matching antigen is unknown. 5'-RACE, quantitative and with molecular barcodes, yielded the TCR beta libraries. From the 5' RACE reads, TCRdb called clonotypes with MiXCR, one entry per CDR3 protein. This table holds under 200,000 distinct CDR3 sequences, 11% found once. These data originate in a study of CD8 T cells in ankylosing spondylitis. CDR1 is SGHTA and CDR2 is FQGNSA in the germline V gene. The V gene lost 2 bases and the J gene lost 4 bases, with 14 bases spanning the gap. This CDR3 contains 15 residues. Study-wide points: Significantly higher representation of disease-linked clones was reported for matched ankylosing spondylitis synovial fluid. Apparently characteristic of ankylosing spondylitis blood was a TCR beta motif (about 8 highly homologous variants). Before this, some motif variants had been reported in reactive arthritis synovial fluid and blood.

The chain has TRBV7-2 and TRBJ1-2, with D perhaps matching TRBD1 (5 bases). The sequencing sample was made of blood, either unsorted or a sorted T cell fraction (not recorded which). The sequence was collected from a male donor with ankylosing spondylitis or in good health (not recorded which). CDR3 residues: CASSLWGSDGYGYTF. DNA for the CDR3: TGTGCCAGCAGCTTATGGGGGTCCGACGGCTATGGCTACACCTTC.